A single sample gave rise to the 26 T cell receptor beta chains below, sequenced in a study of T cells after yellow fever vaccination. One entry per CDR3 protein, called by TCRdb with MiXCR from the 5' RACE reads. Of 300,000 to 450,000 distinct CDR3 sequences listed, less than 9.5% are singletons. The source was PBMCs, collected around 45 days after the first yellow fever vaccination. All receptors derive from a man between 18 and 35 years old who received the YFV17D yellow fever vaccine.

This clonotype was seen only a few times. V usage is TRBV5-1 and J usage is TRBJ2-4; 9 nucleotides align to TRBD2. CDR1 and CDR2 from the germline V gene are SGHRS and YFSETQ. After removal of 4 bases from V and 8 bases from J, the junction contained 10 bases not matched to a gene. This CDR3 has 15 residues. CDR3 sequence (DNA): TGCGCCAGCAGCCCGGGGCGGGGGGGTAACGACATTCAGTACTTC. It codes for CASSPGRGGNDIQYF.

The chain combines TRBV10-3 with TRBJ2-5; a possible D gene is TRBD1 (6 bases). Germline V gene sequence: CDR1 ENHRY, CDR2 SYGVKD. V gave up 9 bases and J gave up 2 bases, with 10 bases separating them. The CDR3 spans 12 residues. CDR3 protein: CAIKDRQETQYF. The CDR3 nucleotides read TGTGCCATTAAGGACAGACAAGAGACCCAGTACTTC.

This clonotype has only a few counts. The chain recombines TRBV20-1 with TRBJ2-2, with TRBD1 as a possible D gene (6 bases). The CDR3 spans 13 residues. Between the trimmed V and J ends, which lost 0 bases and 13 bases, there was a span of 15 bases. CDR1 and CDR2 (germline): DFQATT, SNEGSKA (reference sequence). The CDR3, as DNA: TGCAGTGCTAGAGATCTGGGGGCCAGCATGCTGTTTTTT. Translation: CSARDLGASMLFF.

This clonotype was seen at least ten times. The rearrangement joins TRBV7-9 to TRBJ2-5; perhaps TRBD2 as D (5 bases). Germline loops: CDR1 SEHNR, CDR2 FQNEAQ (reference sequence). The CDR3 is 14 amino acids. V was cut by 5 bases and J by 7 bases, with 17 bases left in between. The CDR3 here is CASSIEMVGGTQYF. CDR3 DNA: TGTGCCAGCAGCATTGAAATGGTCGGAGGGACCCAGTACTTC.

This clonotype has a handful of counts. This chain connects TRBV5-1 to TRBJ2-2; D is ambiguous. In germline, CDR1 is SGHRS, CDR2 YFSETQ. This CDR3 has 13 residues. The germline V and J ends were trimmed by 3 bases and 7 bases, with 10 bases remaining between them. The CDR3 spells CASSWKGGGELFF. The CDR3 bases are TGCGCCAGCAGCTGGAAAGGTGGCGGGGAGCTGTTTTTT.

CDR3 sequence reads: CSVDSWGSYNEQFF. CDR3 in DNA: TGCAGCGTTGATTCCTGGGGCTCCTACAATGAGCAGTTCTTC. V gene TRBV29-1 combines with J gene TRBJ2-1; D is unclear. V was trimmed by 3 bases and J by 0 bases, leaving 9 bases between them. Germline CDR1 SQVTM, CDR2 ANQGSEA. The CDR3 sequence is 14 residues long.

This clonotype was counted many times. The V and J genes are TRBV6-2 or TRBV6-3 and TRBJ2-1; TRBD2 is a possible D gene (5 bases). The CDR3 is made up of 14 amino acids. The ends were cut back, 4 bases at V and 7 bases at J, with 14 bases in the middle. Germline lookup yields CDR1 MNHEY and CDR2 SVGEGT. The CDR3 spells CASSWRVVGNEQFF. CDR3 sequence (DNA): TGTGCCAGCAGTTGGCGGGTCGTCGGAAATGAGCAGTTCTTC.

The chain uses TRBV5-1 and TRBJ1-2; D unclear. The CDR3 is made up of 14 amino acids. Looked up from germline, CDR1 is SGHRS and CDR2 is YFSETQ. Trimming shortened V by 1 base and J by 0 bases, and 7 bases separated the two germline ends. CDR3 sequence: CASSLTAANYGYTF. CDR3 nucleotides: TGCGCCAGCAGCTTGACAGCCGCTAACTATGGCTACACCTTC.

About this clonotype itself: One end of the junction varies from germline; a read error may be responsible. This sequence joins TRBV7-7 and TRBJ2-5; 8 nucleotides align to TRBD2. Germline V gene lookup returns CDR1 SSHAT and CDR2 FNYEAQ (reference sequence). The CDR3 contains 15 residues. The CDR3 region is CASSFSAGGQETQYF. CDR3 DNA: TGTGCTAGCAGCTTTTCTGCGGGGGGACAAGAGACCCAGTACTTC.

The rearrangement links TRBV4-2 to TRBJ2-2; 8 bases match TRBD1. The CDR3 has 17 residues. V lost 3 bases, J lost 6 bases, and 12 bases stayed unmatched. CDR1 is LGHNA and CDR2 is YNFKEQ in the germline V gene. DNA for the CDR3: TGTGCCAGCAGCCAGACCAATCAGGGGGCGGATGCCGGGGAGCTGTTTTTT. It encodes CASSQTNQGADAGELFF.

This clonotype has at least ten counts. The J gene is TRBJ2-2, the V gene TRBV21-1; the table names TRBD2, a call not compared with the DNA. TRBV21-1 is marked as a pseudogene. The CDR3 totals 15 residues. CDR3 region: CASSKSPGKPGELFF. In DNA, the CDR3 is TGTGCCAGCAGCAAAAGTCCAGGGAAACCCGGGGAGCTGTTTTTT.

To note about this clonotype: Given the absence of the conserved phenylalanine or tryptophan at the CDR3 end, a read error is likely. In DNA form, the CDR3 reads TGTGCCAGCAGCCCCGCCGAAAAACTGTTTTTA. Translated, it gives CASSPAEKLFL. J is TRBJ1-4 and V is TRBV7-9; D is undetermined. The CDR3 has 11 residues. CDR1 and CDR2 from the germline V gene are SEHNR and FQNEAQ (reference sequence). The V end was cut by 5 bases, the J end by 8 bases, with 6 bases between.

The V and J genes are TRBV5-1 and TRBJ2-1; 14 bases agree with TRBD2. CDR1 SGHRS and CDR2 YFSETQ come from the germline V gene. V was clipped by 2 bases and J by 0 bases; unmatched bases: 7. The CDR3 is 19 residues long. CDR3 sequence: CASSLSGTSGSYSYNEQFF. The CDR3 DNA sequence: TGCGCCAGCAGCTTATCCGGGACTAGCGGGAGTTACTCCTACAATGAGCAGTTCTTC.

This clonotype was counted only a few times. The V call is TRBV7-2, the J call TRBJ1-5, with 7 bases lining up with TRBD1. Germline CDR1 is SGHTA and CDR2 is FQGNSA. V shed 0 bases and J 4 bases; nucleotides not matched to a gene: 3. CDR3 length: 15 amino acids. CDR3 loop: CASSLAEGANQPQHF. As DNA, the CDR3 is TGTGCCAGCAGCTTAGCGGAGGGGGCTAATCAGCCCCAGCATTTT.

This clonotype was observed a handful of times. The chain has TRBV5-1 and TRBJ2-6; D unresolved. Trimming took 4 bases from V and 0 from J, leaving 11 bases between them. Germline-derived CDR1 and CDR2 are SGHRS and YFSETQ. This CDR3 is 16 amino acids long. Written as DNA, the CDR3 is TGCGCCAGCAGCCCCCTTCCAGGCTCTGGGGCCAACGTCCTGACTTTC. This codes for CASSPLPGSGANVLTF.

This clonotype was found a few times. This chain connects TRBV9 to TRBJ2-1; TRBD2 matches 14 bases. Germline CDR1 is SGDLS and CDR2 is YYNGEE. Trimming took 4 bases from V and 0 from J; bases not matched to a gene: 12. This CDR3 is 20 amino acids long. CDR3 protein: CASSPITGLAGVGSYNEQFF. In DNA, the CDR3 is TGTGCCAGCAGCCCAATCACGGGACTAGCGGGGGTGGGCTCCTACAATGAGCAGTTCTTC. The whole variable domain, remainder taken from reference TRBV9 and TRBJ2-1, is DSGVTQTPKHLITATGQRVTLRCSPRSGDLSVYWYQQSLDQGLQFLIQYYNGEERAKGNILERFSAQQFPDLHSELNLSSLELGDSALYFCASSPITGLAGVGSYNEQFFGPGTRLTVL.

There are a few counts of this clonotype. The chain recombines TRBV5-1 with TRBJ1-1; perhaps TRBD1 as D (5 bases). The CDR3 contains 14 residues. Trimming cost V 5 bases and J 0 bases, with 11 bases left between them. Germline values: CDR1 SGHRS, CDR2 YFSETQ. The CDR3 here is CASSSWDVNTEAFF. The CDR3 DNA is TGCGCCAGCAGTTCCTGGGACGTGAACACTGAAGCTTTCTTT. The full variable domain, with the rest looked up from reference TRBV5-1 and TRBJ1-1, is KAGVTQTPRYLIKTRGQQVTLSCSPISGHRSVSWYQQTPGQGLQFLFEYFSETQRNKGNFPGRFSGRQFSNSRSEMNVSTLELGDSALYLCASSSWDVNTEAFFGQGTRLTVV.

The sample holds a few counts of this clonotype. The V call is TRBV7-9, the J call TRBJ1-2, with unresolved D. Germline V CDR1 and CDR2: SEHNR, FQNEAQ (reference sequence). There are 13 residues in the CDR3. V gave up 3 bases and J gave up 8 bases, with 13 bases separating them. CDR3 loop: CASSLSRLGGYTF. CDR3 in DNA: TGTGCCAGCAGCTTGTCCCGACTCGGGGGCTACACCTTC.

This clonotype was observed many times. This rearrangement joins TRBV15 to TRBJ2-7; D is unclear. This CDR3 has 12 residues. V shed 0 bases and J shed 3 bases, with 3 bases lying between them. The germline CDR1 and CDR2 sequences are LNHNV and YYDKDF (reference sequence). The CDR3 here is CATSREDYEQYF. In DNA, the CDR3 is TGTGCCACCAGCAGAGAGGACTACGAGCAGTACTTC.

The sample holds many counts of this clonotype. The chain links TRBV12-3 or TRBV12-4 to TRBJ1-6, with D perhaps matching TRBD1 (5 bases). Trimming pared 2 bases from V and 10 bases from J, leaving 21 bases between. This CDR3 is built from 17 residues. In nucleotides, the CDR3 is TGTGCCAGCAGTTTAAAGGGGCTCCATGGGGGAGCGTCACCCCTCCACTTT. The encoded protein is CASSLKGLHGGASPLHF.

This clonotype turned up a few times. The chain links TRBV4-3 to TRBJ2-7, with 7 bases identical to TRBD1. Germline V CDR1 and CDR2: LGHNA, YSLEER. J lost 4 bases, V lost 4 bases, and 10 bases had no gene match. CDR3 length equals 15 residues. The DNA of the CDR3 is TGCGCCAGCAGCCGATACAGGGGTTCGGAATACGAGCAGTACTTC. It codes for CASSRYRGSEYEQYF.

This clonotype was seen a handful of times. The CDR3 DNA is TGCGCCAGCAGCCAAGAATCGGCCGGGGAGACCCAGTACTTC. It translates to CASSQESAGETQYF. The rearrangement links TRBV4-3 to TRBJ2-5; D is ambiguous. Germline CDR1 and CDR2: LGHNA and YSLEER. V was clipped by 0 bases and J by 5 bases, with 10 bases between them. CDR3 length equals 14 residues.

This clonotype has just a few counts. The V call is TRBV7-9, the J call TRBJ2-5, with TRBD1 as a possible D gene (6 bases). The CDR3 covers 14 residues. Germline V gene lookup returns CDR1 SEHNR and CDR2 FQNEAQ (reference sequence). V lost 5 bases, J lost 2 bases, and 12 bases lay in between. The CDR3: CASSLGQRQETQYF. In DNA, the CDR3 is TGTGCCAGCAGCCTAGGACAGCGGCAAGAGACCCAGTACTTC. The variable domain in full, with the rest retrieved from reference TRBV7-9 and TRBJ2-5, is DTGVSQNPRHKITKRGQNVTFRCDPISEHNRLYWYRQTLGQGPEFLTYFQNEAQLEKSRLLSDRFSAERPKGSFSTLEIQRTEQGDSAMYLCASSLGQRQETQYFGPGTRLLVL.

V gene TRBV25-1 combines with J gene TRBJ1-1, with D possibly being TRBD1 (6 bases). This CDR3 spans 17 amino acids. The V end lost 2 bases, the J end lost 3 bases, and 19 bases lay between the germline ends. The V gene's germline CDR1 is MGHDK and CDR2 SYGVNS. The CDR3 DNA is TGTGCCAGCAGTGAACGAGGGGCGGGGGCGCGGGACACTGAAGCTTTCTTT. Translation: CASSERGAGARDTEAFF.

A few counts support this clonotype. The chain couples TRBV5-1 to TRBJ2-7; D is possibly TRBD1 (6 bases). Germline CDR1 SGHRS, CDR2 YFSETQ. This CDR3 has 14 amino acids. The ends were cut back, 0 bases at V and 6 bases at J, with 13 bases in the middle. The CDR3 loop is CASSLDRELSEQYF. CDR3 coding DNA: TGCGCCAGCAGCTTGGACAGGGAACTGAGCGAGCAGTACTTC.

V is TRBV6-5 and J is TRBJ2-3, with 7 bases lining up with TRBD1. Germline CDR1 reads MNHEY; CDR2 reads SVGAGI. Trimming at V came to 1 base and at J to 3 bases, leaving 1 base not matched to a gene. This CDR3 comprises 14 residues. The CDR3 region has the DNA TGTGCCAGCAGTTACTTGACAGGGACAGATACGCAGTATTTT. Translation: CASSYLTGTDTQYF.